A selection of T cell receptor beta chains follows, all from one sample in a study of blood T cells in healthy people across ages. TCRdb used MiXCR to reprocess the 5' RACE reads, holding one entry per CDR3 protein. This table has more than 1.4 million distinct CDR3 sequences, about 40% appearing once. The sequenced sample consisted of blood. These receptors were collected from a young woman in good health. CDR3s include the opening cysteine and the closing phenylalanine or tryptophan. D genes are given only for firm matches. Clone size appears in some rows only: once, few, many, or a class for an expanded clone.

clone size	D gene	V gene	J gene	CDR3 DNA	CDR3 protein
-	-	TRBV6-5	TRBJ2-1	TGTGCCAGCAGTCCCAACCGGGGGCCCAATGAGCAGTTCTTC	CASSPNRGPNEQFF
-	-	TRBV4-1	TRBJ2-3	TGCGCCAGCAGCCAAGCAGAGTACCGCACAGATACGCAGTATTTT	CASSQAEYRTDTQYF
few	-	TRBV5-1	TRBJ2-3	TGCGCCAGCAGCGGAGCGGCAGACAGCACAGATACGCAGTATTTT	CASSGAADSTDTQYF
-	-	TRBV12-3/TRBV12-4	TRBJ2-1	TGTGCCAGCTTAGCACGACCCTTTGGGGGTGAGCAGTTCTTC	CASLARPFGGEQFF
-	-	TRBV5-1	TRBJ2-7	TGCGCCAGCAGCTTGGGGGACGGACAGACCTACGAGCAGTACTTC	CASSLGDGQTYEQYF
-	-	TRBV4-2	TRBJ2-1	TGTGCCAGCAGCCAAGAGGGCTACGAGCAGTTCTTC	CASSQEGYEQFF
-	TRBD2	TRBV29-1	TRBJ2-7	TGCAGCGTTGAAAGTCTAGCGGCCTACAATGAGCAGTACTTC	CSVESLAAYNEQYF
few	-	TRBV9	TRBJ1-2	TGTGCCAGCAGCGCAGACAGGCTAACTGATGGCTACACCTTC	CASSADRLTDGYTF
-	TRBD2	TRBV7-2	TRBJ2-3	TGTGCCAGCAGCTTCCCCGTAGGACTAGCGGGGCGGGGAACAGATACGCAGTATTTT	CASSFPVGLAGRGTDTQYF
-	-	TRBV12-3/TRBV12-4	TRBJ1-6	TGTGCCAGCAGTCTCACAGTGGAGATGGATCCCCTCCACTTT	CASSLTVEMDPLHF
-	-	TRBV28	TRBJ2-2	TGTGCCAGCAGTACGATTACCGGGGAGCTGTTTTTT	CASSTITGELFF
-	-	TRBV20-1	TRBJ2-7	TGCAGTGCTAGAGATCGAGAAGAGTACTACGAGCAGTACTTC	CSARDREEYYEQYF
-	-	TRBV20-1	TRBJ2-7	TGCAGTGCCCCCGAAGGGGCTGCCTACGAGCAGTACTTC	CSAPEGAAYEQYF
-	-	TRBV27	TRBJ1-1	TGTGCCAGCAGTTTAGACCCAGGGCTAATTAACACTGAAGCTTTCTTT	CASSLDPGLINTEAFF
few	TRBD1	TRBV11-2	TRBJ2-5	TGTGCCAGCAGCCCAATCGGTGGACAGGACTCGGTCCAGCAGTACTTC	CASSPIGGQDSVQQYF
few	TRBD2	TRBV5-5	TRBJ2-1	TGTGCCAGCAGCTCCGGACTAGCGGGTGGGGGGGTTTACAATGAGCAGTTCTTC	CASSSGLAGGGVYNEQFF